These 26 T cell receptor beta chains originate from one sample sequenced in a study of graft-versus-host responses after intestinal transplantation. Data came from immunoSEQ multiplex PCR; TCRdb stores just in-frame clones and leaves some out. The table lists about 89,000 clones, over 85% of them singletons. Their recognized antigens are unknown. Sample: unstimulated CD4+ T cells sorted from spleen or lymph node cells, taken before intestinal transplant. The receptors here all came from a human donor who received an intestinal transplant.

This rearrangement joins TRBV18 to TRBJ1-1; TRBD1 matches 9 bases. The CDR3 is 15 residues long. With V trimmed by 2 bases and J by 4 bases, 5 bases remained unmatched. Germline V gene data show CDR1 as KGHSH and CDR2 as LQKENI. Here the CDR3 DNA reads TGTGCCAGCTCACCATGGGGGACAGGGACCACTGAAGCTTTCTTT. Protein sequence: CASSPWGTGTTEAFF.

The V gene is TRBV10-2, the J gene TRBJ2-2; D remains ambiguous. V lost 7 bases, J lost 4 bases, and 7 bases lay in between. The germline CDR1 and CDR2 sequences are WSHSY and SAAADI. The length of the CDR3 is 12 residues. As DNA, the CDR3 is TGCGCCAGCACCCCAATCACCGGGGAGCTGTTTTTT. Amino acids: CASTPITGELFF.

This chain uses TRBV7-9 with TRBJ2-6, with D possibly matching TRBD2 (6 bases). The germline gives CDR1 SEHNR, CDR2 FQNEAQ (reference sequence). The CDR3 sequence is 16 residues long. The V gene lost 3 bases and the J gene lost 2 bases, with 11 bases spanning the gap. The CDR3 sequence: CASSFGGRAGANVLTF. The CDR3 DNA follows: TGTGCCAGCAGCTTTGGAGGGCGGGCTGGGGCCAACGTCCTGACTTTC.

The chain couples TRBV7-9 to TRBJ2-3; D unclear. The CDR3 loop spans 14 amino acids. Germline values: CDR1 SEHNR, CDR2 FQNEAQ (reference sequence). The V end lost 2 bases, the J end lost 2 bases, and 8 bases lay between the germline ends. CDR3 sequence (DNA): TGTGCCAGCAGCTTAACCCCGACCACAGATACGCAGTATTTT. This codes for CASSLTPTTDTQYF. The full variable domain, rest sourced from reference TRBV7-9 and TRBJ2-3, is DTGVSQNPRHKITKRGQNVTFRCDPISEHNRLYWYRQTLGQGPEFLTYFQNEAQLEKSRLLSDRFSAERPKGSFSTLEIQRTEQGDSAMYLCASSLTPTTDTQYFGPGTRLTVL.

The chain recombines TRBV7-8 with TRBJ2-2; D is undetermined. Germline CDR1 reads SGHVS; CDR2 reads FQNEAQ. This CDR3 region has 14 residues. V dropped 1 base and J dropped 1 base, with 4 bases sitting between them. Here the CDR3 reads CASSLEENTGELFF. CDR3 DNA sequence: TGTGCCAGCAGCTTAGAGGAGAACACCGGGGAGCTGTTTTTT.

This rearrangement joins TRBV6-5 to TRBJ2-1; TRBD2 agrees at 9 bases. The CDR3 sequence is 15 residues long. The germline V gene encodes CDR1 MNHEY and CDR2 SVGAGI. The V gene end was trimmed by 2 bases and the J gene end by 5 bases; junction bases not matched to a gene: 4. The CDR3 is CASSYPGLANNEQFF. CDR3 sequence (DNA): TGTGCCAGCAGTTACCCGGGACTAGCTAACAATGAGCAGTTCTTC.

The chain is built from TRBV5-1 and TRBJ1-2; D remains unclear. This CDR3 region has 15 residues. Looked up from germline, CDR1 is SGHRS and CDR2 is YFSETQ. V lost 4 bases and J 4 bases, leaving 17 bases between the germline ends. CDR3 sequence reads: CASSPGSADSYGYTF. CDR3 in DNA: TGCGCCAGCAGCCCCGGATCGGCAGACTCCTATGGCTACACCTTC.

The chain recombines TRBV18 with TRBJ1-1; perhaps TRBD1 as D (5 bases). V lost 6 bases, J lost 1 base, and 9 bases lay in between. Germline CDR1 is KGHSH and CDR2 is LQKENI. This CDR3 has 13 residues. This CDR3 is CASSTGQNTEAFF. The CDR3 coding sequence is TGTGCCAGCTCCACAGGCCAGAACACTGAAGCTTTCTTT.

The J gene is TRBJ1-6, the V gene TRBV5-1; TRBD1 matches 10 bases. The V segment lost 0 bases and the J segment 10 bases; nucleotides outside the gene matches: 10. CDR1 is SGHRS, CDR2 YFSETQ, per germline. There are 17 residues in the CDR3. CDR3 sequence reads: CASSLAPGQGIRSPLHF. CDR3 coding DNA: TGCGCCAGCAGCTTGGCTCCGGGACAGGGGATACGCTCACCCCTCCACTTT.

The chain is built from TRBV7-8 and TRBJ2-5; D may be TRBD1 (6 bases). The tail of the sequence fits TRBJ2-7 better, so the J call may be wrong. The CDR3 is made up of 15 amino acids. The germline gives CDR1 SGHVS, CDR2 FQNEAQ. The CDR3 protein is CASSSRRTVIYEQYF. The CDR3 DNA sequence: TGTGCCAGCAGCTCCCGGAGGACAGTAATTTACGAGCAGTACTTC.

The chain is built from TRBV19 and TRBJ2-1; 9 nucleotides match TRBD1. In germline, CDR1 is LNHDA, CDR2 SQIVND (reference sequence). The CDR3 is made up of 14 amino acids. Germline trimming cut 10 bases from V and 6 bases from J; bases unmatched to any gene: 10. The CDR3 here is CATLSGTGLNEQFF. CDR3 sequence (DNA): TGTGCCACCCTCTCCGGGACAGGGCTCAATGAGCAGTTCTTC.

Only one count was recorded for this clone. V usage is TRBV10-2 and J usage is TRBJ1-2; D unresolved. This CDR3 has 12 amino acids. Germline CDR1 is WSHSY and CDR2 is SAAADI. V was cut by 5 bases and J by 3 bases, with 7 bases left in between. DNA for the CDR3: TGCGCCAGCAGTTCTGGGGACTATGGCTACACCTTC. This sequence encodes CASSSGDYGYTF.

This clone has a single count. The chain is built from TRBV10-1 and TRBJ2-3; weak D call: TRBD2 (6 bases). The ends were cut back, 9 bases at V and 1 base at J, with 14 bases in the middle. The CDR3 contains 14 residues. CDR1 WNHNN and CDR2 SYGVQD come from the germline V gene (reference sequence). The CDR3 nucleotides are TGCGCCAGTGGTCCCGGGGGTGGCACAGATACGCAGTATTTT. Amino acid sequence: CASGPGGGTDTQYF.

Concerning this clone itself: A read error may produce the germline difference seen at one junction end. The V gene is TRBV4-1, the J gene TRBJ2-7; D could derive from TRBD1 or TRBD2 (5 bases each). The CDR3 is made up of 13 amino acids. Germline CDR1 MGHRA, CDR2 YSYEKL. Here the CDR3 DNA reads TGCGCCAGTATGATGTTACAGGCGCCGTGGGGGAACTTC. This codes for CASMMLQAPWGNF.

This rearrangement joins TRBV27 to TRBJ2-7, with D hard to call. The CDR3 spans 13 residues. The germline CDR1 and CDR2 sequences are MNHEY and SMNVEV (reference sequence). Trimming left V 7 bases short and J 6 bases short, with 16 bases between. CDR3 nucleotides: TGTGCCAGCAAGGCAGGTAGGCTTAGCGAGCAGTACTTC. This sequence encodes CASKAGRLSEQYF.

The chain links TRBV28 to TRBJ1-3, with a possible D match to TRBD1 (5 bases). V dropped 8 bases and J dropped 3 bases, with 14 bases sitting between them. The CDR3 has 14 amino acids. Germline assignment: CDR1 MDHEN and CDR2 SYDVKM. CDR3 sequence reads: CASHKWGFGNTIYF. The CDR3 DNA is TGTGCCAGCCACAAATGGGGCTTTGGAAACACCATATATTTT.

V gene TRBV5-4 combines with J gene TRBJ2-5; D may be TRBD1 (6 bases). Germline CDR1 SGHNT, CDR2 YYREEE (reference sequence). The length of the CDR3 is 15 residues. Trimming removed 3 bases at V and 0 bases at J, with 12 bases between. CDR3 amino acids: CASSYRVMNQETQYF. CDR3 coding DNA: TGTGCCAGCAGCTACAGGGTTATGAACCAAGAGACCCAGTACTTC.

CDR3 nucleotide sequence: TGTGCCAGCTCACCGCGTGGCGGCAACTACGAGCAGTACTTC. Protein product: CASSPRGGNYEQYF. V gene TRBV18 combines with J gene TRBJ2-7; no reliable D call. V was pared by 3 bases and J by 3 bases, with 12 bases between. The CDR3 runs to 14 residues. Germline CDR1 reads KGHSH; CDR2 reads LQKENI.

The chain has TRBV28 and TRBJ1-2, with a tentative D call TRBD1 (5 bases). Trimming shortened V by 0 bases and J by 3 bases, and 11 bases separated the two germline ends. The CDR3 has 15 amino acids. CDR1 MDHEN and CDR2 SYDVKM come from the germline V gene. CDR3 residues: CASSLWLGEDYGYTF. The CDR3 coding sequence is TGTGCCAGCAGTTTATGGTTGGGGGAGGACTATGGCTACACCTTC.

The chain employs TRBV28 and TRBJ1-5; 7 bases map to TRBD1. From germline, CDR1 is MDHEN and CDR2 SYDVKM. The CDR3 spans 15 residues. V shed 6 bases, J shed 9 bases, and the junction held 14 bases outside the gene matches. CDR3 sequence: CASRVLSVGGMPQHF. CDR3 DNA sequence: TGTGCCAGCAGGGTGCTAAGTGTAGGGGGCATGCCCCAGCATTTT.

The chain combines TRBV28 with TRBJ2-1; TRBD1 aligns across 7 bases. Germline trimming cut 4 bases from V and 7 bases from J; bases unmatched to any gene: 19. The CDR3 spans 18 residues. Germline V gene sequence: CDR1 MDHEN, CDR2 SYDVKM. CDR3 nucleotide sequence: TGTGCCAGCAGTTCCCCCGCCGCACCCGGGACAGCGGTGAATGAGCAGTTCTTC. It translates to CASSSPAAPGTAVNEQFF.

This sequence joins TRBV27 and TRBJ2-2, with 8 positions matching TRBD2. Germline loops: CDR1 MNHEY, CDR2 SMNVEV (reference sequence). CDR3 size: 13 residues. V lost 8 bases to trimming and J lost 6 bases; unmatched junction nucleotides: 5. The CDR3 DNA reads TGTGCCAGCCGCGGGGGGAGGGCCGGGGAGCTGTTTTTT. Translated: CASRGGRAGELFF.

This chain joins TRBV2 and TRBJ2-1, with 7 bases lining up with TRBD1. In germline, CDR1 is SNHLY, CDR2 FYNNEI. The CDR3 has 16 residues. V lost 5 bases to trimming and J lost 6 bases; unmatched junction nucleotides: 13. DNA of the CDR3: TGTGCCAGCAGTATACGAACCAAGACAGGGCGCAATGAGCAGTTCTTC. This gives the protein CASSIRTKTGRNEQFF. The whole variable domain, filled in from reference TRBV2 and TRBJ2-1, reads EPEVTQTPSHQVTQMGQEVILRCVPISNHLYFYWYRQILGQKVEFLVSFYNNEISEKSEIFDDQFSVERPDGSNFTLKIRSTKLEDSAMYFCASSIRTKTGRNEQFFGPGTRLTVL.

J is TRBJ2-2 and V is TRBV27, with D perhaps TRBD2 (7 bases). This CDR3 region has 14 residues. The germline V gene has CDR1 MNHEY and CDR2 SMNVEV (reference sequence). The V gene lost 0 bases and the J gene lost 7 bases, with 9 bases spanning the gap. The CDR3 DNA reads TGTGCCAGCAGTTTATCAGGGGGGGTCGGGGAGCTGTTTTTT. This codes for CASSLSGGVGELFF.

The chain recombines TRBV5-1 with TRBJ2-7; possibly TRBD2 for D (5 bases). Trimming removed 0 bases at V and 6 bases at J, with 10 bases between. Germline CDR1 is SGHRS and CDR2 is YFSETQ. CDR3 size: 13 residues. CDR3 in amino acids: CASSLETSTEQYF. The CDR3 DNA follows: TGCGCCAGCAGCTTGGAAACTAGTACCGAGCAGTACTTC.

The chain uses TRBV30 and TRBJ1-3; D gene unclear. This CDR3 region has 15 residues. The V gene lost 7 bases and the J gene lost 2 bases, with 18 bases spanning the gap. Looked up from germline, CDR1 is GTSNPN and CDR2 is SVGIG (reference sequence). In DNA, the CDR3 is TGTGCCTCGGATCGGGAGGTCACCACTGGAAACACCATATATTTT. It encodes CASDREVTTGNTIYF.